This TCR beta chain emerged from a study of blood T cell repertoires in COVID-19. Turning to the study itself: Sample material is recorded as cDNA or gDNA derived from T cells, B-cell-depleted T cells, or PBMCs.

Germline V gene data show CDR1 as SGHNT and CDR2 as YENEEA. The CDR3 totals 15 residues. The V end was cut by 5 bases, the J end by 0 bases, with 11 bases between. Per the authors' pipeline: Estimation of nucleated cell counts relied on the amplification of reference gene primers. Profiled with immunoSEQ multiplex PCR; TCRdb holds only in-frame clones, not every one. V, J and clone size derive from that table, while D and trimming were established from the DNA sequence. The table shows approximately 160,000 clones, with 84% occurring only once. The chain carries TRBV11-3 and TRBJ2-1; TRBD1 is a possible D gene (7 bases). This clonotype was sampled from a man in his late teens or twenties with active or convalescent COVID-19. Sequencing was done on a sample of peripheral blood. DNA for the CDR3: TGTGCCAGCAGCCAGGGGGGTAGCTCCTACAATGAGCAGTTCTTC. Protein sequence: CASSQGGSSYNEQFF.